This T cell receptor beta chain was sequenced during a study of T cells in Graves' hyperthyroidism and ophthalmopathy. Looking at the study overall: At initial diagnosis, before any treatment had begun, peripheral blood was obtained.

Researchers took RNA transcripts and amplified the TCR beta CDR3 regions from them. RT-PCR in the first round (using the HTBI primer set) targeted the TCR CDR3. TCRdb re-analysed the multiplex PCR reads in MiXCR, keeping a single row per CDR3 protein. The data hold around 300,000 distinct CDR3 sequences, with approximately 15% observed a single time. This clonotype was recorded at least ten times. Sequencing was performed on blood. This receptor was identified in a woman aged 40 to 50 with Graves' ophthalmopathy.

CDR3 sequence (DNA): TGTGCCAGCACCCCCCCTGGAGGCTGGGACAATGAGCAGTTCTTC. This translates into CASTPPGGWDNEQFF. V is TRBV28 and J is TRBJ2-1; the D gene is possibly TRBD2 (5 bases). The CDR3 runs to 15 residues. Germline CDR1 and CDR2: MDHEN and SYDVKM. V lost 7 bases and J 5 bases, leaving 18 bases between the germline ends.